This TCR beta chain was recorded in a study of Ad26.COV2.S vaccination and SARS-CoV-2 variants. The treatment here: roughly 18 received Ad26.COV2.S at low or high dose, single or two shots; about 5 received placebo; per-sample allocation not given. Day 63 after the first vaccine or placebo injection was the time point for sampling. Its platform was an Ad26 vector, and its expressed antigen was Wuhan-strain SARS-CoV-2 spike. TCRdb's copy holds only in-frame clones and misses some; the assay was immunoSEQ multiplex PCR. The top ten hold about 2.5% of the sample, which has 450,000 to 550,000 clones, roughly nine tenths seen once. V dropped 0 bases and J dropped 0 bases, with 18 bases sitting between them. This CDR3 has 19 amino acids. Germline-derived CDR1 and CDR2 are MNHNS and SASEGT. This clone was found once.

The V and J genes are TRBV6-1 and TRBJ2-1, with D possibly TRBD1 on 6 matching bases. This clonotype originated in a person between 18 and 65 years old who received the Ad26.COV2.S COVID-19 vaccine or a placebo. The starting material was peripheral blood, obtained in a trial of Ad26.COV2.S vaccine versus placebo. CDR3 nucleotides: TGTGCCAGCAGTGAAGCAAGCAATTGGGGGCTCAGCTCCTACAATGAGCAGTTCTTC. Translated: CASSEASNWGLSSYNEQFF.